A selection of T cell receptor beta chains follows, all from one sample in a study of cytomegalovirus exposure and HLA in healthy donors. Assay: immunoSEQ multiplex PCR; the TCRdb copy retains only in-frame clones and omits some. Of 150,000 to 200,000 clones in the sample, roughly 89% are singletons; the top ten hold more than 3.5%. What was sequenced was PBMCs. The receptors were sampled from a man aged 18-30 years in good health and CMV-seropositive. Each CDR3 is given with its conserved first and last residue. The D gene is left open where the match is weak. Not every row has a clone size; where given, it reads once, few, many or a size class.

>-|TRBV29-1|TRBJ2-5|-
TGCAGCGTTGAAATAGTGCCTGGGACCCAGTACTTC
CSVEIVPGTQYF
>-|TRBV4-1|TRBJ1-2|-
TGCGCCAGCAGCCAAGACAGGGTGGGCGGCTACACCTTC
CASSQDRVGGYTF
>-|TRBV6-1|TRBJ2-4|-
TGTGCCAGCAGTGAGAGGGACACTTTCGGAAACATTCAGTACTTC
CASSERDTFGNIQYF
>TRBD1|TRBV7-9|TRBJ1-5|-
TGTGCCAGCAGTTGGGGACAGGGGAGAAGCAATCAGCCCCAGCATTTT
CASSWGQGRSNQPQHF
>-|TRBV6-5|TRBJ2-2|-
TGTGCCAGCAGTTTCTCTATCCACGACAGGACCGGGGAGCTGTTTTTT
CASSFSIHDRTGELFF
>-|TRBV7-3|TRBJ2-1|-
TGTGCCAGCAGCCTTGAGCCGTTCAATGAGCAGTTCTTC
CASSLEPFNEQFF
>TRBD2|TRBV5-1|TRBJ2-3|-
TGCGCCAGCAGCCAGGGGCTAGCGGGGCTGGATACGCAGTATTTT
CASSQGLAGLDTQYF
>-|TRBV7-2|TRBJ2-3|-
TGTGCCAGCAGCTTATTAAGGGGGTCACCAGATACGCAGTATTTT
CASSLLRGSPDTQYF
>-|TRBV6-5|TRBJ2-7|once
TGTGCCAGCAGTTACGGGGGGGGCACCCAATACGAGCAGTACTTC
CASSYGGGTQYEQYF
>TRBD1|TRBV5-1|TRBJ2-1|-
TGCGCCAGCAGCTTGGTGACAGGGGTCTCCTACAATGAGCAGTTCTTC
CASSLVTGVSYNEQFF
>-|TRBV19|TRBJ1-2|-
TGTGCCAGTAGTGCACCCCAGAACTATGGCTACACCTTC
CASSAPQNYGYTF
>TRBD1|TRBV27|TRBJ2-2|-
TGTGCCAGCAGTTTCGTAGCAGGGGGCACCGGGGAGCTGTTTTTT
CASSFVAGGTGELFF
>-|TRBV7-7|TRBJ2-2|once
TGTGCTAGCAGCCCTCCGGGTCGCGGGGAGCTGTTTTTT
CASSPPGRGELFF
>TRBD1|TRBV6-6|TRBJ2-3|-
TGTGCCAGCAGTTACGGCGACAGGGAAGCAGATACGCAGTATTTT
CASSYGDREADTQYF
>TRBD2|TRBV18|TRBJ2-1|-
TGTGCCAGCTCACCTTCATACCGAGGACTAGCTAGGGAGACGTACAATGAGCAGTTCTTC
CASSPSYRGLARETYNEQFF
>-|TRBV11-2|TRBJ2-1|-
TGTGCCAGCAGCCCAGGCTACAATGAGCAGTTCTTC
CASSPGYNEQFF
>-|TRBV18|TRBJ2-6|-
TGTGCCAGCTCACCACCCCCTAAGGGGTCCAACGTCCTGACTTTC
CASSPPPKGSNVLTF
>-|TRBV19|TRBJ1-5|once
TGTGCCAGTACTAGGGGGGGAGACCAAAGCAATCAGCCCCAGCATTTT
CASTRGGDQSNQPQHF
>TRBD1|TRBV2|TRBJ2-1|-
TGTGCCACCGAACAAACAAGGACAGGGTTGAATGAGCAGTTCTTC
CATEQTRTGLNEQFF
>TRBD1|TRBV19|TRBJ2-3|-
TGTGCCAGTCGTTATCCGACAGGGTCCACAGATACGCAGTATTTT
CASRYPTGSTDTQYF
>TRBD2|TRBV9|TRBJ2-1|-
TGTGCCAGCAGCGTAGATACTAGCGGCACCCTGAGGAATGAGCAGTTCTTC
CASSVDTSGTLRNEQFF
>-|TRBV19|TRBJ2-7|-
TGTGCCAGCTCCCCCGGTGACGAGCAGTACTTC
CASSPGDEQYF
>TRBD2|TRBV11-2|TRBJ2-7|-
TGTGCCAGCAGCTTTCCGGGACTAGGGGTGCTCGAGCAGTACTTC
CASSFPGLGVLEQYF
>-|TRBV28|TRBJ2-4|-
TGTGCCAGCAGTTTACCTGGTAGCAGGGGTGACAAAAACATTCAGTACTTC
CASSLPGSRGDKNIQYF
>-|TRBV6-5|TRBJ1-5|-
TGTGCCAGCAGTTTCCAGGGCCAGCCCCAGCATTTT
CASSFQGQPQHF
>TRBD1|TRBV6-6|TRBJ2-3|-
TGTGCCAGCACTGAACGGGGCGGGACAGGGGATACGCAGTATTTT
CASTERGGTGDTQYF
>TRBD1|TRBV6-5|TRBJ1-2|-
TGTGCCAGCAGTTACGGGACAGGTTGGGGCTACACCTTC
CASSYGTGWGYTF
>-|TRBV5-5|TRBJ2-7|-
TGTGCCAGCAGCTTGGTCCCCGGGAACGAGCAGTACTTC
CASSLVPGNEQYF
>-|TRBV30|TRBJ2-1|-
TGTGCCTGGACTAGCCATAATAACAATGAGCAGTTCTTC
CAWTSHNNNEQFF
>TRBD1|TRBV7-9|TRBJ1-2|-
TGTGCCAGCAGCACAAGGGGGACAGGGGACGGCTACACCTTC
CASSTRGTGDGYTF
>TRBD2|TRBV5-1|TRBJ2-1|once
TGCGCCAGCAGCTTTGTAGCGGGAGGGTCTCCTATCTACAATGAGCAGTTCTTC
CASSFVAGGSPIYNEQFF
>-|TRBV21-1|TRBJ2-4|-
TGTGCCAGCAGCAAAGAAGGGACTAGCGGGACGAACATTCAGTACTTC
CASSKEGTSGTNIQYF
>-|TRBV28|TRBJ2-7|-
TGTGCCAGCAGTTTTCACAGTACCTACGAGCAGTACTTC
CASSFHSTYEQYF
>-|TRBV6-5|TRBJ2-2|-
TGTGCCAGCAGCCTTGTCGACACCGGGGAGCTGTTTTTT
CASSLVDTGELFF
>TRBD2|TRBV27|TRBJ2-1|-
TGTGCCAGCAGGTTAGCGGGAGGGAGAAATGAGCAGTTCTTC
CASRLAGGRNEQFF
>-|TRBV6-5|TRBJ2-7|-
TGTGCCAGCAGTTACACCCTAGCGACCGAGCAGTACTTC
CASSYTLATEQYF
>TRBD2|TRBV9|TRBJ2-1|-
TGTGCCAGCAGCGTAGATGGCGGGAGAGGGGATGAGCAGTTCTTC
CASSVDGGRGDEQFF
>TRBD2|TRBV19|TRBJ2-5|-
TGTGCCAGTAGTATAGATTTCTCCGGGACTAGCGTGGAGACCCAGTACTTC
CASSIDFSGTSVETQYF
>-|TRBV4-2|TRBJ1-1|-
TGTGCCAGCAGCCAAGGAGAAGGGGGAGGGTACACTGAAGCTTTCTTT
CASSQGEGGGYTEAFF
>TRBD1|TRBV28|TRBJ1-2|once
TGTGCCAGCAGGCCGGGACAGGGGGCCGGGTACTATGGCTACACCTTC
CASRPGQGAGYYGYTF
>TRBD2|TRBV10-3|TRBJ2-5|-
TGTGCCATCAGTGAGAGAGCTAGCGGGAGGTCCCAAGAGACCCAGTACTTC
CAISERASGRSQETQYF
>-|TRBV6-5|TRBJ2-2|-
TGTGCCAGCAGTTACTGGACAAGCGCGAACACCGGGGAGCTGTTTTTT
CASSYWTSANTGELFF
>-|TRBV6-6|TRBJ2-7|once
TGTGCCAGCAGTTACGGGAAGGGAGCCTACGAGCAGTACTTC
CASSYGKGAYEQYF